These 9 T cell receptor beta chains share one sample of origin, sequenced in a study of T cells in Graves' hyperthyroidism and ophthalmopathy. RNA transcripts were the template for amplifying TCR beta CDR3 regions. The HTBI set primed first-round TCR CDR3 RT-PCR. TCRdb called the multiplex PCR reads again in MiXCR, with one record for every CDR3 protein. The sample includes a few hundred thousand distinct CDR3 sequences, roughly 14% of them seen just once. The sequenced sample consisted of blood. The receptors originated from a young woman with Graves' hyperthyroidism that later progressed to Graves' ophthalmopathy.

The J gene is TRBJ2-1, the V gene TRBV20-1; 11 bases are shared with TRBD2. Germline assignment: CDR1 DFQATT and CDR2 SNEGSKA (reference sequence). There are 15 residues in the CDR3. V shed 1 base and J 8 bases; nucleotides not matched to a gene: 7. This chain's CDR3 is CSARVFGTSGDEQFF. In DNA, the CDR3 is TGCAGTGCTAGAGTCTTTGGGACTAGCGGCGATGAGCAGTTCTTC.

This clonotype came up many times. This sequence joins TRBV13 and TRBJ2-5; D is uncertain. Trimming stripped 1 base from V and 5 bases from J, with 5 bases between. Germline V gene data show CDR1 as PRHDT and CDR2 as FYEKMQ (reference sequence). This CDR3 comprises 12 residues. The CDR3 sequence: CASSLEGETQYF. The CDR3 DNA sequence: TGTGCCAGCAGCTTAGAAGGGGAGACCCAGTACTTC. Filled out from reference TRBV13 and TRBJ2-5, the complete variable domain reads AAGVIQSPRHLIKEKRETATLKCYPIPRHDTVYWYQQGPGQDPQFLISFYEKMQSDKGSIPDRFSAQQFSDYHSELNMSSLELGDSALYFCASSLEGETQYFGPGTRLLVL.

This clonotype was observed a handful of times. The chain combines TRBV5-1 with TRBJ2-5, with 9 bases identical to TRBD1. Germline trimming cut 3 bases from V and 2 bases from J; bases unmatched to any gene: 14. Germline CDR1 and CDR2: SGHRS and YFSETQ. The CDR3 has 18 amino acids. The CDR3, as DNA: TGCGCCAGCAGCTCACAGGGGGCGCAGCGAAGAGGTCAAGAGACCCAGTACTTC. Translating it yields CASSSQGAQRRGQETQYF.

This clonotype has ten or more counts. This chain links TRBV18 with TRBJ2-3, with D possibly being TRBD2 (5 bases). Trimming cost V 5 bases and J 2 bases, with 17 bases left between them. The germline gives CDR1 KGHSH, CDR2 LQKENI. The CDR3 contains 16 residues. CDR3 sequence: CASSSRRSVPTDTQYF. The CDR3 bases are TGTGCCAGCTCATCTCGGAGGTCGGTTCCCACAGATACGCAGTATTTT.

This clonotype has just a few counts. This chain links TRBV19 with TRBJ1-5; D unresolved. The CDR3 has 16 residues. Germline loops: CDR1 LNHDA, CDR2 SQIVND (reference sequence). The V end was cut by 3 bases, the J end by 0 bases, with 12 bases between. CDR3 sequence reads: CASSIEDAVSNQPQHF. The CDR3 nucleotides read TGTGCCAGTAGTATCGAAGACGCCGTTAGCAATCAGCCCCAGCATTTT. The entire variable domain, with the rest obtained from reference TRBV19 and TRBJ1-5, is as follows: DGGITQSPKYLFRKEGQNVTLSCEQNLNHDAMYWYRQDPGQGLRLIYYSQIVNDFQKGDIAEGYSVSREKKESFPLTVTSAQKNPTAFYLCASSIEDAVSNQPQHFGDGTRLSIL.

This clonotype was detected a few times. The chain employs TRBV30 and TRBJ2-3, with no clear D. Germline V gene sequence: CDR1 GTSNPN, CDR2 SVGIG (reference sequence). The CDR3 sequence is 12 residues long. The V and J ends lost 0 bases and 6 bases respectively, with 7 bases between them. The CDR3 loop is CAWSVGVDTQYF. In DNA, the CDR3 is TGTGCCTGGAGTGTTGGAGTGGATACGCAGTATTTT. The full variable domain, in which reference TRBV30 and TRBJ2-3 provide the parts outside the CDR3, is SQTIHQWPATLVQPVGSPLSLECTVEGTSNPNLYWYRQAAGRGLQLLFYSVGIGQISSEVPQNLSASRPQDRQFILSSKKLLLSDSGFYLCAWSVGVDTQYFGPGTRLTVL.

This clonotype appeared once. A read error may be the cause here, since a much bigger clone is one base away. CDR3: CASTWGTGEADTQYF. For the CDR3, the DNA is TGTGCCAGCACTTGGGGGACAGGGGAGGCGGATACGCAGTATTTT. The chain uses TRBV12-3 or TRBV12-4 and TRBJ2-3; 10 bases match TRBD1. CDR3 size: 15 residues. V shed 7 bases and J 6 bases; nucleotides not matched to a gene: 10.

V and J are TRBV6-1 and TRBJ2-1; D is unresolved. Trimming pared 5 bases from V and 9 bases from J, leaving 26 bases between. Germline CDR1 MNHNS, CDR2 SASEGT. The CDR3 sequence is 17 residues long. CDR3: CASSPLSPATPLPEQFF. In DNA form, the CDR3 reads TGTGCCAGCAGTCCTTTGAGCCCGGCCACTCCTTTACCTGAGCAGTTCTTC.

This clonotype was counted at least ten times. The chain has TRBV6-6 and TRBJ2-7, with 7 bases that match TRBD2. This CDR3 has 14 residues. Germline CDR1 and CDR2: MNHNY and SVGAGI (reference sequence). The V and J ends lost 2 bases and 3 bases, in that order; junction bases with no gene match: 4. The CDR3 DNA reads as TGTGCCAGCAGTTACACGGGAGGCTTCTACGAGCAGTACTTC. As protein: CASSYTGGFYEQYF.